The 17 T cell receptor beta chains below come from one sample, sequenced in a study of long-term antiretroviral therapy in people with HIV. The immunoSEQ assay was v3.0, run at survey level. The data were produced by immunoSEQ multiplex PCR, yet TCRdb's version contains in-frame clones alone and is incomplete. The sample yields under 50,000 clones, about 94% seen once. The input for sequencing was unsorted PBMCs, taken around 9 years after starting antiretroviral therapy. Source of these receptors: a man in his thirties or forties with HIV.

The chain employs TRBV2 and TRBJ2-2; D is ambiguous. Per germline, CDR1 SNHLY and CDR2 FYNNEI. CDR3 length: 12 amino acids. The ends were cut back, 6 bases at V and 4 bases at J, with 6 bases in the middle. CDR3 amino acids: CASRERTGELFF. CDR3 DNA: TGTGCCAGCAGGGAGCGCACCGGGGAGCTGTTTTTT.

The genes are TRBV28 and TRBJ1-6; D is unclear. The ends were cut back, 2 bases at V and 9 bases at J, with 14 bases in the middle. The CDR3 is made up of 15 amino acids. Germline V gene data show CDR1 as MDHEN and CDR2 as SYDVKM. DNA for the CDR3: TGTGCCAGCAGTTTACGAGCCATTCGAGGTTCACCCCTCCACTTT. Translated: CASSLRAIRGSPLHF. Based on the CDR3 plus reference TRBV28 and TRBJ1-6, the full variable domain is DVKVTQSSRYLVKRTGEKVFLECVQDMDHENMFWYRQDPGLGLRLIYFSYDVKMKEKGDIPEGYSVSREKKERFSLILESASTNQTSMYLCASSLRAIRGSPLHFGNGTRLTVT.

The V gene is TRBV6-6, the J gene TRBJ1-1, with no clear D. CDR1 and CDR2 from the germline V gene are MNHNY and SVGAGI (reference sequence). There are 12 residues in the CDR3. V gave up 8 bases and J gave up 4 bases, with 11 bases separating them. Written as DNA, the CDR3 is TGTGCCAGCCGGACTCGTATCACTGAAGCTTTCTTT. It specifies CASRTRITEAFF.

The DNA for the CDR3 is TGTGCCAGCAGGGGGGACAGGGTCGGAAACACCATATATTTT. The encoded protein is CASRGDRVGNTIYF. The gene calls are TRBV28 and TRBJ1-3; 9 nucleotides match TRBD1. J lost 4 bases, V lost 6 bases, and 4 bases had no gene match. This CDR3 contains 14 residues. Germline lookup yields CDR1 MDHEN and CDR2 SYDVKM.

The chain has TRBV5-1 and TRBJ1-1, with 7 bases lining up with TRBD1. With 3 bases clipped from V and 2 bases from J, the junction kept 4 bases outside the gene matches. CDR1 is SGHRS and CDR2 is YFSETQ in the germline V gene. The length of the CDR3 is 14 residues. The CDR3 DNA sequence: TGCGCCAGCAGCTCGACAGGGTCTAACACTGAAGCTTTCTTT. As protein: CASSSTGSNTEAFF.

The chain joins TRBV10-1 to TRBJ2-3; TRBD1 is a possible D gene (5 bases). The V gene lost 0 bases and the J gene lost 9 bases, with 13 bases spanning the gap. CDR3 size: 14 residues. Per germline, CDR1 WNHNN and CDR2 SYGVQD (reference sequence). The CDR3 reads CASSESAYAGTQYF. In DNA, the CDR3 is TGCGCCAGCAGTGAGTCGGCTTACGCAGGGACGCAGTATTTT.

The rearrangement links TRBV7-9 to TRBJ1-2; no clear D. Trimming took off 2 bases at V and 6 bases at J, with 13 bases between the two ends. CDR3 length equals 14 residues. The germline V gene has CDR1 SEHNR and CDR2 FQNEAQ (reference sequence). The CDR3 spells CASSLRNSVDGYTF. Written as DNA, the CDR3 is TGTGCCAGCAGCTTAAGGAACAGCGTGGATGGCTACACCTTC. The whole variable domain, filled in from reference TRBV7-9 and TRBJ1-2, reads DTGVSQNPRHKITKRGQNVTFRCDPISEHNRLYWYRQTLGQGPEFLTYFQNEAQLEKSRLLSDRFSAERPKGSFSTLEIQRTEQGDSAMYLCASSLRNSVDGYTFGSGTRLTVV.

V is TRBV7-2 and J is TRBJ2-3; 13 bases match TRBD2. Germline V gene lookup returns CDR1 SGHTA and CDR2 FQGNSA. This CDR3 is 16 amino acids long. J gave up 3 bases and V 6 bases, and 6 bases lay outside the gene matches. The CDR3 loop is CASSSWTSGGTDTQYF. The CDR3 DNA follows: TGTGCCAGCAGTTCGTGGACTAGCGGGGGAACAGATACGCAGTATTTT.

Here the CDR3 reads CASSYSFPGLNYGYTF. CDR3 nucleotide sequence: TGTGCCAGCAGTTACTCTTTTCCAGGCCTTAACTATGGCTACACCTTC. This sequence joins TRBV6-5 and TRBJ1-2, with D unresolved. The germline V gene has CDR1 MNHEY and CDR2 SVGAGI. This CDR3 comprises 16 residues. V was cut by 0 bases and J by 1 base, with 12 bases left in between.

V usage is TRBV2 and J usage is TRBJ1-4, with D unclear. Germline CDR1 is SNHLY and CDR2 is FYNNEI. V gave up 8 bases and J gave up 4 bases, with 5 bases separating them. The CDR3 is made up of 11 amino acids. This chain's CDR3 is CASPRNEKLFF. In DNA form, the CDR3 reads TGTGCCAGCCCCCGTAATGAAAAACTGTTTTTT.

The chain links TRBV2 to TRBJ2-1, with D possibly TRBD1 on 6 matching bases. Germline CDR1 and CDR2: SNHLY and FYNNEI. V was clipped by 9 bases and J by 6 bases, with 15 bases between them. The CDR3 extends over 13 amino acids. In DNA, the CDR3 is TGTGCCAGAGGACAGCCCGGAGGCAATGAGCAGTTCTTC. It yields the protein CARGQPGGNEQFF.

V usage is TRBV19 and J usage is TRBJ1-1, with 10 nucleotides matching TRBD1. The CDR3 length is 17 residues. V shed 3 bases, J shed 6 bases, and the junction held 13 bases outside the gene matches. Germline V gene sequence: CDR1 LNHDA, CDR2 SQIVND (reference sequence). The CDR3 region is CASSMILGQGVISEAFF. For the CDR3, the DNA is TGTGCCAGTAGTATGATCCTAGGACAGGGGGTAATCTCTGAAGCTTTCTTT.

This clone has only one observation. V and J are TRBV10-3 and TRBJ1-6; weak D call: TRBD1 (6 bases). The V end lost 11 bases, the J end lost 10 bases, and 21 bases lay between the germline ends. CDR3 length equals 14 residues. CDR1 ENHRY and CDR2 SYGVKD come from the germline V gene. CDR3 DNA: TGTGCCCCATTGTGGGCAGGGGCGGTATCACCCCTCCACTTT. Its translation is CAPLWAGAVSPLHF.

The rearrangement joins TRBV10-3 to TRBJ2-2; 9 bases match TRBD1. Per the germline V gene, CDR1 is ENHRY and CDR2 is SYGVKD. The CDR3 contains 15 residues. The V and J ends lost 4 bases and 3 bases, in that order; junction bases with no gene match: 3. Here the CDR3 DNA reads TGTGCCATCAGTGGGACAGGGGACGACACCGGGGAGCTGTTTTTT. It yields the protein CAISGTGDDTGELFF.

The chain links TRBV5-6 to TRBJ2-7; D might be TRBD1 (5 bases). Trimming stripped 7 bases from V and 4 bases from J, with 12 bases between. The CDR3 has 12 residues. In germline, CDR1 is SGHDT, CDR2 YYEEEE. The DNA for the CDR3 is TGTGCCAGCGGCACCCAGGGATACGAGCAGTACTTC. Translation gives CASGTQGYEQYF. Full variable domain (missing parts from reference TRBV5-6 and TRBJ2-7): DAGVTQSPTHLIKTRGQQVTLRCSPKSGHDTVSWYQQALGQGPQFIFQYYEEEERQRGNFPDRFSGHQFPNYSSELNVNALLLGDSALYLCASGTQGYEQYFGPGTRLTVT.

The chain carries TRBV7-9 and TRBJ2-2; D unresolved. Between the trimmed V and J ends, which lost 5 bases and 7 bases, there was a span of 8 bases. This CDR3 comprises 12 residues. CDR1 and CDR2 from the germline V gene are SEHNR and FQNEAQ (reference sequence). CDR3 sequence: CASSHLGGELFF. CDR3 nucleotide sequence: TGTGCCAGCAGCCACCTAGGCGGGGAGCTGTTTTTT.

The chain couples TRBV2 to TRBJ1-1; D may be TRBD1 (6 bases). Per the germline V gene, CDR1 is SNHLY and CDR2 is FYNNEI. This CDR3 has 14 amino acids. Trimming took off 8 bases at V and 2 bases at J, with 15 bases between the two ends. Here the CDR3 reads CASCIGGDNTEAFF. Here the CDR3 DNA reads TGTGCCAGCTGTATAGGGGGGGATAACACTGAAGCTTTCTTT. Full variable domain (remainder filled in from reference TRBV2 and TRBJ1-1): EPEVTQTPSHQVTQMGQEVILRCVPISNHLYFYWYRQILGQKVEFLVSFYNNEISEKSEIFDDQFSVERPDGSNFTLKIRSTKLEDSAMYFCASCIGGDNTEAFFGQGTRLTVV.